This T cell receptor beta chain was recovered during a study of identical twins. General study results and limits: Not following the same donors, the study drew its conclusions from cross-sectional statistical analysis. Weaker excess twin sharing was seen among beta out-of-frame sequences.

V dropped 5 bases and J dropped 10 bases, with 11 bases sitting between them. CDR3 length: 11 amino acids. From germline, CDR1 is SGHVS and CDR2 FQNEAQ. A single record per CDR3 protein comes from TCRdb applying MiXCR to the 5' RACE reads. The table shows fewer than 650,000 distinct CDR3 sequences, with about 7.1% occurring only once. This clonotype was observed many times. As yet, its antigen is unknown. These data also formed part of another study, on yellow fever vaccine responses in identical twins. That source reports: Reports say the vaccine T cell response in twins looked partly convergent and partly personalized.

The sequenced sample was PBMCs. The chain employs TRBV7-8 and TRBJ1-1; the D is unclear. This receptor was obtained from a woman aged 18-30 years in good health. The CDR3 sequence: CASSNSGPAFF. The CDR3 nucleotides are TGTGCCAGCAGCAACAGCGGCCCAGCTTTCTTT.